This T cell receptor (beta chain) was documented in a study of blood T cell repertoires in COVID-19. The CDR3 contains 12 residues. With V trimmed by 5 bases and J by 13 bases, 7 bases remained unmatched. Per the germline V gene, CDR1 is SEHNR and CDR2 is FQNEAQ (reference sequence). While infection was still active, Seattle patients were enrolled and then followed longitudinally. In the authors' workflow: Amplification from reference gene primers served as the basis for estimated nucleated cell counts. Measured with immunoSEQ multiplex PCR; TCRdb has only the in-frame clones, and not every one. That table supplies the V and J calls and clone size; D and trimming were determined from the DNA. The sample records some 64,000 clones, 72% being singletons.

The source of this sequence is a woman aged 70-85 years with COVID-19, enrolled during active disease. The rearrangement links TRBV7-9 to TRBJ1-4, with TRBD1 matching over 7 bases. The specimen was peripheral blood. The CDR3 is CASSATGALLFF. The CDR3 DNA follows: TGTGCCAGCAGCGCAACAGGGGCGTTACTGTTTTTT.